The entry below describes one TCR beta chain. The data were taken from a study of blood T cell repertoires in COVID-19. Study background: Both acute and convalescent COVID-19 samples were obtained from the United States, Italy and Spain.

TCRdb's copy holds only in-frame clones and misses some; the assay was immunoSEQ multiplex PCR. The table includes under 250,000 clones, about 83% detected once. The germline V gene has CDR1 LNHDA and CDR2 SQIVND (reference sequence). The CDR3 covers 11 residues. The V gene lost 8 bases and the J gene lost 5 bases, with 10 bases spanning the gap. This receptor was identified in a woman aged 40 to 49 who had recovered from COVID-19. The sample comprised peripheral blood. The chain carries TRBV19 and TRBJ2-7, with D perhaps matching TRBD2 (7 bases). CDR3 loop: CASGGGHEQYF. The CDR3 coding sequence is TGTGCCAGTGGGGGGGGGCACGAGCAGTACTTC.